These T cell receptor beta chains were read from a single sample in a study of cytomegalovirus exposure and HLA in healthy donors. The repertoire was sequenced with immunoSEQ multiplex PCR; TCRdb's copy has only in-frame clones and lacks some. Here the sample spans fewer than 150,000 clones, around 70% being singletons. The sequencing sample was made of PBMCs. All receptors come from a woman in her twenties or thirties in good health and CMV-seronegative. The CDR3 runs from the conserved cysteine through the conserved F or W. D genes are given only for firm matches. Clone size is given for some rows only: seen once, a few or many times, or a class if the clone is expanded.

J gene | clone size | V gene | D gene | CDR3 protein | CDR3 DNA
TRBJ1-2 | few | TRBV5-4 | NA | CASSRRAPRNYGYTF | TGTGCCAGCAGCCGCCGAGCTCCCCGGAACTATGGCTACACCTTC
TRBJ2-3 | NA | TRBV7-9 | NA | CASSSRDTDTQYF | TGTGCCAGCAGTTCCCGGGACACAGATACGCAGTATTTT
TRBJ1-2 | few | TRBV6-5 | TRBD1 | CARCNRTGENGYTF | TGTGCCAGATGCAATCGGACAGGTGAGAATGGCTACACCTTC
TRBJ2-7 | NA | TRBV6-1 | NA | CASSERVVGIYEQYF | TGTGCCAGCAGTGAACGAGTTGTCGGTATATACGAGCAGTACTTC
TRBJ2-5 | NA | TRBV28 | NA | CASSPYMGEETQYF | TGTGCCAGCAGTCCATATATGGGAGAAGAGACCCAGTACTTC
TRBJ2-5 | NA | TRBV4-1 | NA | CASSQVSSEETQYF | TGCGCCAGCAGCCAAGTATCTAGCGAAGAGACCCAGTACTTC
TRBJ1-2 | NA | TRBV7-2 | NA | CASSRQGRGYTF | TGTGCCAGCAGCCGGCAGGGCAGGGGCTACACCTTC
TRBJ1-2 | NA | TRBV18 | NA | CASSPSQGRGYGYTF | TGTGCCAGCTCACCTTCACAGGGAAGGGGCTATGGCTACACCTTC
TRBJ2-3 | NA | TRBV5-4 | TRBD2 | CASSLGLAGGDTQYF | TGTGCCAGCAGCTTGGGACTAGCGGGGGGCGATACGCAGTATTTT
TRBJ2-1 | once | TRBV30 | NA | CAWSVQVKANEQFF | TGTGCCTGGAGTGTACAGGTAAAAGCGAATGAGCAGTTCTTC
TRBJ2-2 | few | TRBV7-2 | TRBD2 | CASSAQGLAGDTGELFF | TGTGCCAGCAGCGCCCAGGGACTAGCGGGGGACACCGGGGAGCTGTTTTTT
TRBJ2-5 | NA | TRBV28 | TRBD2 | CASTPLSGSPLDQETQYF | TGTGCCAGCACACCCTTAAGCGGGAGCCCGCTCGACCAAGAGACCCAGTACTTC
TRBJ1-5 | few | TRBV28 | TRBD1 | CASSPPDRDQPQHF | TGTGCCAGCAGTCCGCCGGACAGGGACCAGCCCCAGCATTTT
TRBJ1-1 | NA | TRBV19 | TRBD1 | CASRGQVTEAFF | TGTGCCAGTAGGGGACAGGTTACTGAAGCTTTCTTT
TRBJ2-5 | few | TRBV7-9 | TRBD2 | CASSLGIGAGGQETQYF | TGTGCCAGCAGCTTGGGGATCGGGGCGGGGGGCCAAGAGACCCAGTACTTC
TRBJ2-1 | NA | TRBV19 | TRBD2 | CASSIQGIRASGRNEQFF | TGTGCCAGTAGTATACAGGGTATTCGGGCTAGCGGGAGGAATGAGCAGTTCTTC
TRBJ2-7 | NA | TRBV5-1 | NA | CASSLGGERQYF | TGCGCCAGCAGCTTGGGGGGGGAGCGGCAGTACTTC
TRBJ1-4 | NA | TRBV6-1 | NA | CAIHPRRGPNEKLFF | TGTGCCATCCACCCACGCAGGGGTCCTAATGAAAAACTGTTTTTT
TRBJ2-3 | NA | TRBV18 | TRBD2 | CASSPPVGASGEDTQYF | TGTGCCAGCTCACCACCGGTCGGGGCTAGCGGCGAAGATACGCAGTATTTT
TRBJ2-7 | NA | TRBV28 | TRBD1 | CASRPGTGPYEQYF | TGTGCCAGCAGACCCGGGACAGGGCCCTACGAGCAGTACTTC
TRBJ2-1 | NA | TRBV12-5 | NA | CASAGGGEQFF | TGTGCTAGTGCTGGGGGCGGCGAGCAGTTCTTC
TRBJ1-1 | NA | TRBV28 | NA | CASITGGDTEAFF | TGTGCCAGCATCACTGGGGGGGACACTGAAGCTTTCTTT
TRBJ1-4 | NA | TRBV9 | NA | CASSPVWGEGEKLFF | TGTGCCAGCAGCCCAGTATGGGGGGAAGGTGAAAAACTGTTTTTT
TRBJ2-3 | few | TRBV6-4 | TRBD2 | CASSRTSGGTDTQYF | TGTGCCAGCAGCAGGACTAGCGGGGGCACAGATACGCAGTATTTT
TRBJ2-3 | NA | TRBV2 | TRBD2 | CASSGLAGITDTQYF | TGTGCCAGCAGTGGATTAGCGGGGATCACAGATACGCAGTATTTT
TRBJ2-3 | NA | TRBV28 | NA | CASSFPGGGTDTQYF | TGTGCCAGCAGTTTCCCCGGAGGGGGCACAGATACGCAGTATTTT
TRBJ2-7 | NA | TRBV11-2 | TRBD2 | CASSLVASGGIEQYF | TGTGCCAGCAGCTTAGTAGCTAGCGGTGGCATCGAGCAGTACTTC
TRBJ2-3 | few | TRBV6-5 | TRBD1 | CASTGTGGADTQYF | TGTGCCAGCACCGGGACAGGGGGAGCAGATACGCAGTATTTT
TRBJ1-4 | NA | TRBV5-1 | NA | CASSSLPGGTELFF | TGCGCCAGCAGTTCACTTCCGGGGGGGACGGAACTGTTTTTT
TRBJ2-3 | NA | TRBV14 | TRBD2 | CASSHPGGLASRDTQYF | TGTGCCAGCAGCCATCCAGGCGGACTAGCTTCCAGAGATACGCAGTATTTT
TRBJ2-5 | NA | TRBV27 | TRBD1 | CASSLMGQYQETQYF | TGTGCCAGCAGTTTAATGGGACAGTACCAAGAGACCCAGTACTTC
TRBJ2-7 | NA | TRBV30 | NA | CASTVSSYEQYF | TGTGCCTCGACTGTCAGCTCCTACGAGCAGTACTTC
TRBJ1-2 | NA | TRBV4-2 | NA | CASSQERGGGYTF | TGTGCCAGCAGCCAAGAGAGAGGGGGTGGCTACACCTTC
TRBJ2-2 | few | TRBV14 | NA | CASSPLVILVNTGELFF | TGTGCCAGCAGCCCACTCGTCATCCTGGTAAACACCGGGGAGCTGTTTTTT
TRBJ2-3 | NA | TRBV4-2 | TRBD1 | CASSQAVLGQRITDTQYF | TGTGCCAGCAGCCAAGCTGTGTTGGGACAGAGAATTACAGATACGCAGTATTTT
TRBJ2-7 | NA | TRBV5-1 | TRBD2 | CASSLVSSGSHEQYF | TGCGCCAGCAGCTTGGTGTCTAGCGGGAGCCACGAGCAGTACTTC
TRBJ2-1 | NA | TRBV23-1 | NA | CASSPRDKGSFYNEQFF | TGCGCCAGCAGTCCCCGGGACAAGGGGAGTTTCTACAATGAGCAGTTCTTC
TRBJ1-1 | NA | TRBV9 | TRBD1 | CASSPQTGATEAFF | TGTGCCAGCAGCCCCCAGACAGGGGCCACTGAAGCTTTCTTT
TRBJ2-3 | NA | TRBV10-3 | TRBD1 | CAITRQGNTDTQYF | TGTGCCATCACTAGACAGGGGAACACAGATACGCAGTATTTT